Each of the 20 T cell receptor beta chains below was sequenced from the same sample in a study of T cells in localized non-small cell lung cancer. Clones were sequenced by immunoSEQ multiplex PCR, and TCRdb holds only the in-frame ones, with some missing. The sample lists thousands of clones; around 23% were seen once. Here the sequenced sample was lung tumor tissue, taken before any cancer treatment. These receptors were obtained from a woman aged 35-75 years with stage I lung adenocarcinoma.

The genes are TRBV18 and TRBJ1-1; D unresolved. Per the germline V gene, CDR1 is KGHSH and CDR2 is LQKENI. V was trimmed by 3 bases and J by 1 base, leaving 9 bases between them. The CDR3 consists of 14 residues. The CDR3 bases are TGTGCCAGCTCACCGCTGAGACAGAACACTGAAGCTTTCTTT. It is translated as CASSPLRQNTEAFF.

This clone is labeled as medium-sized. V and J are TRBV11-3 and TRBJ1-2, with 7 bases aligning to TRBD1. Unmatched junction bases numbered 15, after V lost 5 bases and J lost 3 bases. The CDR3 totals 17 residues. CDR1 and CDR2 (germline): SGHNT, YENEEA. Written as DNA, the CDR3 is TGTGCCAGCAGCCACAAGATCCCCGGACAGGTAGACTATGGCTACACCTTC. This translates into CASSHKIPGQVDYGYTF. Supplemented by reference TRBV11-3 and TRBJ1-2, the full variable domain reads EAGVVQSPRYKIIEKKQPVAFWCNPISGHNTLYWYLQNLGQGPELLIRYENEEAVDDSQLPKDRFSAERLKGVDSTLKIQPAELGDSAVYLCASSHKIPGQVDYGYTFGSGTRLTVV.

The genes are TRBV9 and TRBJ1-4; D is ambiguous. The CDR3 contains 12 residues. Germline V gene data show CDR1 as SGDLS and CDR2 as YYNGEE. The V end was cut by 6 bases, the J end by 7 bases, with 10 bases between. CDR3 coding DNA: TGTGCCAGCAAAGAGAGACCTGAAAAACTGTTTTTT. Protein: CASKERPEKLFF.

This clone was seen more than once but under ten times. This chain joins TRBV6-8 and TRBJ1-1; D is unclear. CDR3 length: 14 amino acids. The germline V gene encodes CDR1 MNHGY and CDR2 SAAAGT. The germline V and J ends were trimmed by 1 base and 2 bases, with 8 bases remaining between them. CDR3 bases: TGTGCCAGCAGTTACTACGGCGGAAACACTGAAGCTTTCTTT. Amino acid sequence: CASSYYGGNTEAFF.

This chain links TRBV10-3 with TRBJ2-7; 12 nucleotides match TRBD2. CDR3 length equals 20 residues. Germline V gives CDR1 ENHRY, CDR2 SYGVKD. Trimming at V came to 0 bases and at J to 0 bases, leaving 12 bases not matched to a gene. This CDR3 reads CAISESGSSGGGLSSYEQYF. The CDR3 DNA follows: TGTGCCATCAGTGAGTCTGGGTCTAGCGGGGGGGGCCTCTCCTCCTACGAGCAGTACTTC.

A few counts support this clone. The V call is TRBV5-1, the J call TRBJ1-2; 7 nucleotides align to TRBD1. Unmatched junction bases numbered 5, after V lost 5 bases and J lost 1 base. This CDR3 comprises 14 residues. Germline CDR1 is SGHRS and CDR2 is YFSETQ. The CDR3 is CASRTGQLNYGYTF. DNA for the CDR3: TGCGCCAGCAGGACGGGACAGCTTAACTATGGCTACACCTTC.

There are a few counts of this clone. The chain has TRBV19 and TRBJ2-5, with D tentatively TRBD1 (6 bases). Germline assignment: CDR1 LNHDA and CDR2 SQIVND (reference sequence). The CDR3 length is 13 residues. Trimming took off 5 bases at V and 5 bases at J, with 12 bases between the two ends. The DNA for the CDR3 is TGTGCCAGTAGTCAGCAGGGGCTTGAGACCCAGTACTTC. This sequence encodes CASSQQGLETQYF.

This clone counts as large. The CDR3 loop is CASSPPSGQGAIGNTEAFF. For the CDR3, the DNA is TGTGCCAGCAGCCCTCCCTCGGGACAGGGGGCAATTGGGAACACTGAAGCTTTCTTT. The chain links TRBV9 to TRBJ1-1; 12 bases map to TRBD1. After removal of 4 bases from V and 1 base from J, the junction contained 14 bases not matched to a gene. The CDR3 length is 19 residues. CDR1 is SGDLS, CDR2 YYNGEE, per germline.

The gene calls are TRBV19 and TRBJ1-2; 9 bases are a match to TRBD1. V was pared by 5 bases and J by 2 bases, with 15 bases of the junction left unmatched. Per the germline V gene, CDR1 is LNHDA and CDR2 is SQIVND (reference sequence). This CDR3 has 18 residues. CDR3 in amino acids: CASSLTGTGSRGNYGYTF. CDR3 sequence (DNA): TGTGCCAGTAGTTTGACCGGGACAGGGAGTAGAGGAAACTATGGCTACACCTTC.

This clone was observed a handful of times. The chain has TRBV5-1 and TRBJ2-5, with 11 bases identical to TRBD1. CDR1 and CDR2 (germline): SGHRS, YFSETQ. CDR3 length: 16 residues. V shed 4 bases and J 7 bases; nucleotides not matched to a gene: 12. The CDR3 loop reads CASSLEGQGARGTQYF. In DNA form, the CDR3 reads TGCGCCAGCAGCCTTGAAGGACAGGGGGCCAGGGGGACCCAGTACTTC.

This clone has just a few counts. This rearrangement joins TRBV7-2 to TRBJ1-1, with D hard to call. The CDR3 runs to 13 residues. With 5 bases removed from V and 1 base from J, the gap between germline ends came to 8 bases. The germline CDR1 and CDR2 sequences are SGHTA and FQGNSA. The CDR3 region has the DNA TGTGCCAGCAGCCCCCGACAGAACACTGAAGCTTTCTTT. It codes for CASSPRQNTEAFF.

This rearrangement joins TRBV6-8 to TRBJ1-2; TRBD1 aligns across 9 bases. Germline CDR1 reads MNHGY; CDR2 reads SAAAGT. The CDR3 runs 15 residues. After removal of 5 bases from V and 3 bases from J, the junction contained 7 bases not matched to a gene. The CDR3 coding sequence is TGTGCCAGCAGTAAAACAGGGGGCGCGTACTATGGCTACACCTTC. This codes for CASSKTGGAYYGYTF.

The rearrangement joins TRBV18 to TRBJ2-1; 8 bases line up with TRBD1. CDR1 KGHSH and CDR2 LQKENI come from the germline V gene. V lost 3 bases, J lost 8 bases, and 6 bases stayed unmatched. This CDR3 is built from 14 residues. The CDR3 is CASSPGQGFDEQFF. The CDR3, as DNA: TGTGCCAGCTCACCCGGACAGGGATTTGATGAGCAGTTCTTC.

The chain joins TRBV19 to TRBJ1-4; 11 nucleotides align to TRBD1. The CDR3 has 14 residues. From germline, CDR1 is LNHDA and CDR2 SQIVND (reference sequence). Unmatched junction bases numbered 7, after V lost 9 bases and J lost 7 bases. The CDR3 nucleotides read TGTGCCAGCGCTGTCGGGACAGGGGGTGAAAAACTGTTTTTT. Residues: CASAVGTGGEKLFF.

Sample share makes this clone medium-sized. The genes are TRBV11-3 and TRBJ2-1; the match to TRBD2 covers 8 bases. The CDR3 spans 17 residues. The germline V gene encodes CDR1 SGHNT and CDR2 YENEEA. The J segment lost 3 bases and the V segment lost 1 base, leaving 8 bases of the junction unmatched. The CDR3 region is CASSLGHAGGLYNEQFF. The CDR3 region has the DNA TGTGCCAGCAGCTTAGGTCACGCGGGGGGACTCTACAATGAGCAGTTCTTC.

This clone showed up just a few times. The chain couples TRBV9 to TRBJ2-5, with 7 bases that match TRBD2. Per the germline V gene, CDR1 is SGDLS and CDR2 is YYNGEE. Losses at the gene ends were 3 bases for V and 4 bases for J; bases not matched to a gene: 6. This CDR3 contains 14 residues. The CDR3 DNA is TGTGCCAGCAGCGGTTCGGGGGGTCTAGAGACCCAGTACTTC. Protein product: CASSGSGGLETQYF. The full variable domain, its missing parts supplied by reference TRBV9 and TRBJ2-5, is DSGVTQTPKHLITATGQRVTLRCSPRSGDLSVYWYQQSLDQGLQFLIQYYNGEERAKGNILERFSAQQFPDLHSELNLSSLELGDSALYFCASSGSGGLETQYFGPGTRLLVL.

This clone was counted between two and nine times. CDR3 bases: TGTGCCAGTAGAGGACAGGGGACAGATACGCAGTATTTT. Its protein product is CASRGQGTDTQYF. V gene TRBV19 combines with J gene TRBJ2-3; the match to TRBD1 covers 9 bases. J lost 3 bases, V lost 6 bases, and 1 base had no gene match. Germline assignment: CDR1 LNHDA and CDR2 SQIVND (reference sequence). The CDR3 runs 13 residues.

The table lists this clone with a few counts. J is TRBJ1-1 and V is TRBV30; the D is unclear. Germline CDR1 and CDR2: GTSNPN and SVGIG (reference sequence). The CDR3 runs 11 residues. V lost 3 bases and J lost 0, with 2 bases in between. CDR3 coding DNA: TGTGCCTGGAGGGTGAACACTGAAGCTTTCTTT. Translating gives CAWRVNTEAFF. The complete variable domain, with remaining parts taken from reference TRBV30 and TRBJ1-1, reads SQTIHQWPATLVQPVGSPLSLECTVEGTSNPNLYWYRQAAGRGLQLLFYSVGIGQISSEVPQNLSASRPQDRQFILSSKKLLLSDSGFYLCAWRVNTEAFFGQGTRLTVV.

The chain links TRBV19 to TRBJ1-2; maybe TRBD1 (5 bases). This CDR3 has 14 residues. Germline V gene sequence: CDR1 LNHDA, CDR2 SQIVND (reference sequence). The V gene lost 6 bases and the J gene lost 2 bases, with 13 bases spanning the gap. CDR3 protein: CASSPSGVNYGYTF. CDR3 sequence (DNA): TGTGCCAGTAGCCCCTCGGGGGTAAACTATGGCTACACCTTC.

In its sample, this clone is medium-sized. V gene TRBV6-8 combines with J gene TRBJ1-1; D is perhaps TRBD1 (6 bases). Germline V gene lookup returns CDR1 MNHGY and CDR2 SAAAGT. V shed 2 bases and J shed 7 bases, with 11 bases lying between them. The CDR3 totals 13 residues. The CDR3 is CASSYGRGGEAFF. The CDR3 DNA sequence: TGTGCCAGCAGTTACGGCAGGGGAGGTGAAGCTTTCTTT.